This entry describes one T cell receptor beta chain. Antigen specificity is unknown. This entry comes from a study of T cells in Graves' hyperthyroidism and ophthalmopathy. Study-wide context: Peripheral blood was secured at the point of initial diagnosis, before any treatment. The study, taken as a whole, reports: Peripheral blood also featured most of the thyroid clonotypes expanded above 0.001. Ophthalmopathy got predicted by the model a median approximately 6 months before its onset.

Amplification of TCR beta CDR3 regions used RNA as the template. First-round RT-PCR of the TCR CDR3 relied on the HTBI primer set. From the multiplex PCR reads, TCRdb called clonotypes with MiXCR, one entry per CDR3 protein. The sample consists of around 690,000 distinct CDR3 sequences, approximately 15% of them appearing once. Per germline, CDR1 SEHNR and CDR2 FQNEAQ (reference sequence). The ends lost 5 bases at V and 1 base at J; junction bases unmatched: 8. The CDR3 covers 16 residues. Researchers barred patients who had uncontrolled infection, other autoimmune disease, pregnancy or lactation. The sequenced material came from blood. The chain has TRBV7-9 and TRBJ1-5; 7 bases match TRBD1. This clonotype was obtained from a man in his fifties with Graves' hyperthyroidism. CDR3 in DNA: TGTGCCAGCAGCATAGACTCGACAGGGAGCAATCAGCCCCAGCATTTT. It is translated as CASSIDSTGSNQPQHF. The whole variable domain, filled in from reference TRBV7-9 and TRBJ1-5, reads DTGVSQNPRHKITKRGQNVTFRCDPISEHNRLYWYRQTLGQGPEFLTYFQNEAQLEKSRLLSDRFSAERPKGSFSTLEIQRTEQGDSAMYLCASSIDSTGSNQPQHFGDGTRLSIL.